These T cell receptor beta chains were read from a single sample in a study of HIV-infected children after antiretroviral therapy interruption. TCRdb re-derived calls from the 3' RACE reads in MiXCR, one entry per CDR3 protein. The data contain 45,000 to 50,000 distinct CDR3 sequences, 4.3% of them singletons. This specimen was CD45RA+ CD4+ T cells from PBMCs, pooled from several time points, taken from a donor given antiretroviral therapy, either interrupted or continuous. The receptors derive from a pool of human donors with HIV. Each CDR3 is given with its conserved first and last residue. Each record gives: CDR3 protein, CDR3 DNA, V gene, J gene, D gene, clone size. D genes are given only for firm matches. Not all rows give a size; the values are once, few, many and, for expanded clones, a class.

CSARPGRGQPQHF	TGCAGTGCAAGACCCGGTAGAGGCCAGCCCCAGCATTTT	TRBV20-1	TRBJ1-5	-	many
CASSLLDVTNSPLHF	TGTGCCAGCAGCCTGCTAGACGTGACTAATTCACCCCTCCACTTT	TRBV3-1	TRBJ1-6	-	many
CASSQTNTEAFF	TGTGCCAGCAGCCAAACGAACACTGAAGCTTTCTTT	TRBV3-1	TRBJ1-1	-	few
CASSWASNGEAFF	TGCGCCAGCAGCTGGGCGTCGAACGGTGAAGCTTTCTTT	TRBV5-1	TRBJ1-1	-	many
CASSQDTGDSPHYF	TGTGCCAGCAGCCAAGATACGGGGGACAGTCCCCATTACTTC	TRBV4-2	TRBJ2-7	-	many
CASSPLGQNSKQPQHF	TGTGCCAGTAGTCCCTTGGGACAGAATAGCAAACAGCCCCAGCATTTT	TRBV19	TRBJ1-5	TRBD1	many
CASSLIGGGTEAFF	TGTGCCAGCAGCTTGATTGGGGGGGGCACTGAAGCTTTCTTT	TRBV11-2	TRBJ1-1	-	many
CASSRRTQQPQHF	TGTGCCAGCAGCCGACGGACCCAACAGCCCCAGCATTTT	TRBV12-3/TRBV12-4	TRBJ1-5	-	many
CASRGEETQYF	TGTGCCAGCAGGGGGGAGGAGACCCAGTACTTC	TRBV2	TRBJ2-5	-	many
CASSVKNYGYTF	TGTGCCAGCAGCGTAAAGAACTATGGCTACACCTTC	TRBV9	TRBJ1-2	-	many
CASSPRLSEQYF	TGTGCCAGCTCACCACGTTTATCCGAGCAGTACTTC	TRBV18	TRBJ2-7	-	many
CASSFGQGYAEAFF	TGTGCCAGCAGTTTCGGACAGGGATACGCTGAAGCTTTCTTT	TRBV12-3/TRBV12-4	TRBJ1-1	TRBD1	many
CASSPIGQGLHF	TGTGCCAGCAGTCCCATAGGACAAGGCCTCCACTTT	TRBV12-3/TRBV12-4	TRBJ1-6	-	many
CASSLNEKLFF	TGTGCCAGCAGCCTTAATGAAAAACTGTTTTTT	TRBV11-2	TRBJ1-4	-	many
CSVLPGQGTRELFF	TGCAGCGTTCTTCCGGGACAGGGAACTCGGGAGCTGTTTTTT	TRBV29-1	TRBJ2-2	TRBD1	many
CASSRAAAAFF	TGTGCCAGCAGCCGGGCGGCCGCAGCTTTCTTT	TRBV11-3	TRBJ1-1	-	-
CAISEPGGQSTDTQYF	TGTGCCATCAGTGAACCTGGAGGTCAGTCCACAGATACGCAGTATTTT	TRBV10-3	TRBJ2-3	-	many
CASSGLTSAEQYF	TGTGCCAGCAGCGGACTAACTAGTGCCGAGCAGTACTTC	TRBV5-5	TRBJ2-7	-	many
CASRGGQATDTQYF	TGTGCCAGCAGGGGGGGACAGGCCACAGATACGCAGTATTTT	TRBV28	TRBJ2-3	TRBD1	many
CASSQGGWNPGVPFEAFF	TGCGCCAGCAGTCAAGGAGGGTGGAATCCCGGGGTACCGTTTGAAGCTTTCTTT	TRBV23-1	TRBJ1-1	-	few
CASSEALEGTNTEAFF	TGTGCCAGCAGTGAAGCGCTTGAGGGGACGAACACTGAAGCTTTCTTT	TRBV2	TRBJ1-1	-	medium-sized
CAIREGDRYNEQFF	TGTGCCATCAGAGAAGGAGACAGGTACAATGAGCAGTTCTTC	TRBV10-3	TRBJ2-1	-	many
CASSEVAGGIDEQFF	TGTGCCAGCAGTGAAGTGGCAGGGGGCATCGATGAGCAGTTCTTC	TRBV6-1	TRBJ2-1	TRBD1	few
CPSSPVGSGAYREQYF	TGCCCCAGCAGCCCGGTGGGTTCCGGAGCATACCGCGAGCAGTACTTC	TRBV5-1	TRBJ2-7	-	few
CASSAFGTANQPQHF	TGTGCCAGTAGCGCCTTCGGGACGGCGAATCAGCCCCAGCATTTT	TRBV19	TRBJ1-5	-	many
CSASRDDNQPQHF	TGCAGTGCTAGCCGGGACGACAATCAGCCCCAGCATTTT	TRBV20-1	TRBJ1-5	-	medium-sized
CASSSRVYGYTF	TGTGCCAGCAGTTCCAGAGTATATGGCTACACCTTC	TRBV28	TRBJ1-2	-	many
CASSQAESHEQFF	TGTGCCAGCAGTCAAGCGGAGTCCCATGAGCAGTTCTTC	TRBV2	TRBJ2-1	-	many
CASSPPGWLGSGNTIYF	TGTGCCAGCTCACCGCCCGGCTGGTTAGGTTCTGGAAACACCATATATTTT	TRBV18	TRBJ1-3	-	many
CSVEDGSDTQYF	TGCAGCGTTGAAGATGGGTCAGATACGCAGTATTTT	TRBV29-1	TRBJ2-3	-	-
CASSVEEQYF	TGTGCCAGCAGTGTGGAAGAGCAGTACTTC	TRBV2	TRBJ2-7	-	many
CAISEGKGFFPHF	TGTGCCATCAGTGAGGGGAAGGGATTCTTCCCTCATTTT	TRBV10-3	TRBJ1-4	-	few
CASTRGQGGYTF	TGTGCCAGTACCCGAGGACAGGGCGGCTACACCTTC	TRBV19	TRBJ1-2	TRBD1	medium-sized
CASSLGGTRNTEAFF	TGTGCCAGCAGCTTAGGGGGGACCCGGAACACTGAAGCTTTCTTT	TRBV11-2	TRBJ1-1	-	many
CASSFNENTEAFF	TGCGCCAGCAGCTTTAACGAGAACACTGAAGCTTTCTTT	TRBV5-1	TRBJ1-1	-	many
CSARTTGAYEQYF	TGCAGTGCGCGGACGACAGGGGCCTACGAGCAGTACTTC	TRBV20-1	TRBJ2-7	TRBD1	-
CASNRGWDTEAFF	TGTGCCAGTAACAGGGGATGGGACACTGAAGCTTTCTTT	TRBV2	TRBJ1-1	TRBD1	many
CASSLASGFNYGYTF	TGTGCCAGCAGCTTAGCGTCAGGGTTCAACTATGGCTACACCTTC	TRBV7-2	TRBJ1-2	-	many
CASSVGGGLYSDQPQHF	TGTGCCAGCAGCGTAGGGGGGGGATTGTACTCCGATCAGCCCCAGCATTTT	TRBV9	TRBJ1-5	-	medium-sized
CASSPHEGGNQYF	TGTGCCAGCTCACCACACGAGGGAGGGAACCAGTACTTC	TRBV18	TRBJ2-5	TRBD2	-